The 15 T cell receptor beta chains given below trace back to one sample, sequenced in a study of T cells in Graves' hyperthyroidism and ophthalmopathy. There were TCR beta CDR3 regions amplified from RNA transcripts. During a first-round RT-PCR of the TCR CDR3, the HTBI primer set was used. Using its own MiXCR run on the multiplex PCR reads, TCRdb lists one record per CDR3 protein. Among about 350,000 distinct CDR3 sequences listed, approximately 13% were seen once. Sequencing was carried out using blood. The receptor set was obtained from a woman aged 25 to 39 with Graves' hyperthyroidism.

V gene TRBV6-5 combines with J gene TRBJ2-2, with 10 bases identical to TRBD2. V lost 1 base to trimming and J lost 1 base; unmatched junction nucleotides: 6. The CDR3 has 18 amino acids. Germline CDR1 reads MNHEY; CDR2 reads SVGAGI. The DNA of the CDR3 is TGTGCCAGCAGTTACTATCCTAGCGGGAGCCTGAACACCGGGGAGCTGTTTTTT. Its protein product is CASSYYPSGSLNTGELFF.

There are a few counts of this clonotype. The chain recombines TRBV10-3 with TRBJ2-7; D unclear. There are 15 residues in the CDR3. Looked up from germline, CDR1 is ENHRY and CDR2 is SYGVKD. Trimming took off 6 bases at V and 3 bases at J, with 18 bases between the two ends. CDR3 in amino acids: CAIRAGLGSNYEQYF. In nucleotides, the CDR3 is TGTGCCATCAGGGCCGGCCTCGGTTCTAACTACGAGCAGTACTTC.

The chain couples TRBV5-6 to TRBJ2-5; unclear D gene. Trimming took 2 bases from V and 5 from J, leaving 10 bases between them. Germline V lookup: CDR1 SGHDT, CDR2 YYEEEE. This CDR3 has 13 amino acids. The CDR3 is CASSLPGRETQYF. CDR3 bases: TGTGCCAGCAGCTTACCAGGCCGGGAGACCCAGTACTTC.

At least ten counts were recorded for this clonotype. The chain employs TRBV5-1 and TRBJ2-2; D could derive from TRBD1 or TRBD2 (6 bases each). The CDR3 loop spans 15 amino acids. The V end was cut by 4 bases, the J end by 3 bases, with 13 bases between. CDR1 and CDR2 (germline): SGHRS, YFSETQ. The CDR3 loop reads CASSEGGLDTGELFF. The DNA for the CDR3 is TGCGCCAGCAGCGAGGGGGGCTTGGACACCGGGGAGCTGTTTTTT.

The chain has TRBV28 and TRBJ1-5; 7 bases agree with TRBD1. The CDR3 spans 19 residues. J was trimmed by 0 bases and V by 2 bases; bases with no gene match: 13. Germline V CDR1 and CDR2: MDHEN, SYDVKM. Here the CDR3 reads CASSLERGQPLYSNQPQHF. CDR3 in DNA: TGTGCCAGCAGTTTAGAAAGGGGACAGCCACTTTATAGCAATCAGCCCCAGCATTTT.

J is TRBJ1-3 and V is TRBV12-3 or TRBV12-4; D perhaps matches TRBD1 (5 bases). The CDR3 runs 15 residues. Trimming shortened V by 7 bases and J by 3 bases, and 16 bases separated the two germline ends. CDR3 DNA sequence: TGTGCCAGCACCCTCGGGGGGGATGGTGGAAACACCATATATTTT. It encodes CASTLGGDGGNTIYF.

The rearrangement links TRBV5-1 to TRBJ2-1; no firm D call. The CDR3 loop spans 15 amino acids. Per the germline V gene, CDR1 is SGHRS and CDR2 is YFSETQ. Trimming took off 0 bases at V and 5 bases at J, with 12 bases between the two ends. This CDR3 reads CASSLGHTRDNEQFF. The CDR3 DNA sequence: TGCGCCAGCAGCTTGGGGCATACCCGCGACAATGAGCAGTTCTTC.

V and J are TRBV6-5 and TRBJ2-7; 9 bases map to TRBD1. The CDR3 contains 13 residues. Germline CDR1 reads MNHEY; CDR2 reads SVGAGI. Trimming removed 4 bases from V and 7 bases from J; junction bases left unmatched: 5. CDR3 sequence reads: CASSLRDRGEQYF. The DNA of the CDR3 is TGTGCCAGCAGTTTACGCGACAGGGGGGAGCAGTACTTC.

This clonotype appeared many times. The chain employs TRBV28 and TRBJ1-1; D unresolved. CDR1 is MDHEN, CDR2 SYDVKM, per germline. The CDR3 length is 13 residues. The germline V and J ends were trimmed by 8 bases and 1 base, with 11 bases remaining between them. DNA of the CDR3: TGTGCCAGCGCGTCCTCGGGGAACACTGAAGCTTTCTTT. Encoded protein: CASASSGNTEAFF.

This clonotype showed up just a few times. This chain links TRBV30 with TRBJ2-2; 9 positions agree with TRBD1. The CDR3 contains 14 residues. Germline lookup yields CDR1 GTSNPN and CDR2 SVGIG (reference sequence). Trimming took 8 bases from V and 7 from J; bases not matched to a gene: 11. In nucleotides, the CDR3 is TGTGCCAGCACGGGACAGGGTATCGGCGGGGAGCTGTTTTTT. Translated, it gives CASTGQGIGGELFF.

This clonotype was recorded a few times. V is TRBV6-1 and J is TRBJ1-5; D gene uncertain. The CDR3 is 17 amino acids. From germline, CDR1 is MNHNS and CDR2 SASEGT. V lost 5 bases to trimming and J lost 0 bases, with 17 bases between them. CDR3 nucleotides: TGTGCCAGCAGTCCCCTGAGTGGCTTACGTAGCAATCAGCCCCAGCATTTT. Protein: CASSPLSGLRSNQPQHF.

This clonotype was counted only a few times. The V call is TRBV10-3, the J call TRBJ1-2; D uncertain. The CDR3 length is 12 residues. Germline CDR1 is ENHRY and CDR2 is SYGVKD. V dropped 11 bases and J dropped 8 bases, with 18 bases sitting between them. The CDR3 DNA follows: TGTGCCGCATCCAGTTCCGCTAGCGGCTACACCTTC. Amino acids: CAASSSASGYTF.

The chain is built from TRBV5-1 and TRBJ1-1; no reliable D call. There are 18 residues in the CDR3. Germline values: CDR1 SGHRS, CDR2 YFSETQ. Trimming pared 4 bases from V and 2 bases from J, leaving 24 bases between. The CDR3 here is CASSPWTGGIWANTEAFF. CDR3 DNA: TGCGCCAGCAGCCCCTGGACGGGAGGTATTTGGGCCAACACTGAAGCTTTCTTT.

The chain combines TRBV5-5 with TRBJ2-7; TRBD1 is a possible D gene (6 bases). Trimming took off 0 bases at V and 0 bases at J, with 13 bases between the two ends. CDR1 is SGHKS, CDR2 YYEKEE, per germline (reference sequence). This CDR3 has 16 residues. The CDR3 loop reads CASSLATGTSSYEQYF. CDR3 sequence (DNA): TGTGCCAGCAGCTTGGCTACAGGGACAAGCTCCTACGAGCAGTACTTC.

This clonotype has at least ten counts. V and J are TRBV2 and TRBJ1-4, with 8 bases that match TRBD1. There are 16 residues in the CDR3. Per germline, CDR1 SNHLY and CDR2 FYNNEI. With V trimmed by 6 bases and J by 0 bases, 6 bases remained unmatched. In DNA form, the CDR3 reads TGTGCCAGCAGAAACTCACAGGGGGCAACTAATGAAAAACTGTTTTTT. Translating it yields CASRNSQGATNEKLFF.